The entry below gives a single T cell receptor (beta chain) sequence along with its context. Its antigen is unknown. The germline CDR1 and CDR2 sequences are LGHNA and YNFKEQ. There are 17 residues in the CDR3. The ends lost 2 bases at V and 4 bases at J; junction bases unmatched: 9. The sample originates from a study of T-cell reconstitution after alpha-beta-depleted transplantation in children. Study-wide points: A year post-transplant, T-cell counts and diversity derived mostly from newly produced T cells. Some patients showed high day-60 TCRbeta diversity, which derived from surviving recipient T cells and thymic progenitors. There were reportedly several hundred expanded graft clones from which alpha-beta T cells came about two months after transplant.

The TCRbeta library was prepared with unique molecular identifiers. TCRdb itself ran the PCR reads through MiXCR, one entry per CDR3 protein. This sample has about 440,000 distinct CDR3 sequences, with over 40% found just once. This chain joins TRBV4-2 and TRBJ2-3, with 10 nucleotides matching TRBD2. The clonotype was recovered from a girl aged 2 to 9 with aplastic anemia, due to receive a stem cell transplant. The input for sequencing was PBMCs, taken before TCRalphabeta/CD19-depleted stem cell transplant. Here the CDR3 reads CASSQFLAGDGSDTQYF. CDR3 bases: TGTGCCAGCAGCCAATTTCTAGCGGGGGACGGTTCAGATACGCAGTATTTT.